Detailed here is one T cell receptor (beta chain). This clonotype has a handful of counts. It lacks a known antigen. The record has no base qualities; no much larger clone is one base away. The sample originates from a study of T-cell memory formation after mild COVID-19 (dated by TCRdb to 2020 to 2023). About the full investigation: TCR sequence clusters from the two donors were found to be largely donor specific. Longitudinal TCRalpha and TCRbeta repertoire sequencing tracked T-cell clones expanding and contracting after mild COVID-19 in two donors. The cohort was made up of two young adult volunteers, one female and one male, who were previously healthy. Overall study results and their limits: Some responding clones were detected in pre-infection memory, suggesting pre-existing cross-reactive memory T cells joined the SARS-CoV-2 response. Clones that contracted from day 15 to 85 showed balanced CD4/CD8 phenotypes, whereas a second wave of clones that expanded from day 15 to 37 leaned towards CD4+. Contracting CD4+ clones appeared mostly in the CM and EM memory subsets, whereas CD8+ clones were enriched in EMRA. Whether the second-wave clones peaking on day 37 were SARS-CoV-2 specific was not confirmed. Only a couple of mild cases were covered by the study, and larger cohorts that include severe cases with pre-infection samples were considered necessary.

PBMCs were isolated by Ficoll-Paque density gradient centrifugation. This sample was sequenced with an Illumina NovaSeq 6000. cDNA libraries for TCRalpha and TCRbeta were prepared by 5'RACE using constant-segment primers, with sample barcodes and unique molecular identifiers added. RNA was extracted from every sample with Trizol reagent. Libraries were amplified in two PCR steps, with a second sample barcode and Illumina TruSeq adapters added in the second step. Sequencing of libraries was performed on an Illumina NovaSeq with 2 x 150 bp paired-end reads. The study's own analysis went as follows. Demultiplexing of reads and collapsing into UMI-guided consensus sequences were performed with migec v1.2.7. With mixcr v2.1.11, UMI consensuses were aligned to TRA and TRB V and J templates and assembled into clonotypes. A clonotype was counted as expanded or contracted only if both edgeR and NoisET called the change significant, with noise models trained on biological replicates. For edgeR calls, the cutoffs were a false discovery rate-adjusted p below 0.01 and a log2 fold-change threshold of 1. As an exploratory analysis of dynamics, max-normalized trajectories of the 1000 most abundant clonotypes were examined with PCA combined with hierarchical clustering. Separately sequenced CD4+ and CD8+ repertoires were used to assign the CD4 or CD8 phenotype of responding clones. Starting from the raw public reads, TCRdb applied fastp trimming at Q25, assembled clones with MiXCR and retained in-frame beta chains. Each record represents a unique CDR3 protein, reported with the most common genes and DNA among its rows. The V and J calls and clone size come from TCRdb's table, not from the authors' own analysis. The sample yields some 340,000 distinct CDR3 sequences; 13% were counted once. Of the sample, about a fifth is held by the ten largest clones.

Per the germline V gene, SGDLS is the CDR1 and YYNGEE is the CDR2. V is reduced by 3 bases and J by 1 base, leaving a spacing of 12 bases between them. Including the terminal cysteine and phenylalanine, the CDR3 comprises 15 residues. Of the read, only the CDR3 DNA is kept; its 45 bases are in frame from base 1. Sequencing was performed on PBMCs or a T cell subset sorted from them (not recorded which). This clonotype was obtained from a man aged 18 to 35 who had mild COVID-19 (a few samples of this study predate the infection). The sample titles of this study are shuffled in the database, so cell type and time point are left out; the donor was told from shared clones. The chain is encoded by TRBV9 joined to TRBJ2-3, with TRBD1 perhaps the D gene, on 6 matching bases. The CDR3 here reads CASSENYRGTDTQYF. The DNA sequence is as follows: TGTGCCAGCAGCGAGAACTACAGGGGCACAGATACGCAGTATTTT.